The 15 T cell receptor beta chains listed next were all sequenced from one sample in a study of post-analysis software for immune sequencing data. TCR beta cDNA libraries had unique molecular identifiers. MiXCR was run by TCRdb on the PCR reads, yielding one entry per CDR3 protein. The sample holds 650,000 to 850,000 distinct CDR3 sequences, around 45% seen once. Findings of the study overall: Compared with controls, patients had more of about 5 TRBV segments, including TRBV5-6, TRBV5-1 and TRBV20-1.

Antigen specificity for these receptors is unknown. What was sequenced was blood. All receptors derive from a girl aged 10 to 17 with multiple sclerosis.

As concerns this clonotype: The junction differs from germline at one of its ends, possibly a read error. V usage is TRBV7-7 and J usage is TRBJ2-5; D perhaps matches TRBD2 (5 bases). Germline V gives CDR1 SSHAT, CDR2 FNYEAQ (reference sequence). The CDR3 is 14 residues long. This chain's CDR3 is CASSSGVGGETQYF. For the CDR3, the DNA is TGTGCTAGCAGCTCCGGGGTCGGAGGAGAGACCCAGTACTTC.

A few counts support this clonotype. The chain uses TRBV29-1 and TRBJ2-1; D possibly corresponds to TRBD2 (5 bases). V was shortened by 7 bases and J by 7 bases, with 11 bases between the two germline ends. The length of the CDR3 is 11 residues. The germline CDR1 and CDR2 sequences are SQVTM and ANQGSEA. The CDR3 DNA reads TGCAGCGGGGCCTTAGCGAATGAGCAGTTCTTC. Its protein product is CSGALANEQFF.

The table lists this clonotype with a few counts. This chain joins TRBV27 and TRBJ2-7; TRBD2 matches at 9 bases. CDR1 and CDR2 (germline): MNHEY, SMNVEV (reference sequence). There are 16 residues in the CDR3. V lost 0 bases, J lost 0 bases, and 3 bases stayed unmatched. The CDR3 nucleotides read TGTGCCAGCAGTTTATCTTCTAGCGGGGTCTCCTACGAGCAGTACTTC. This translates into CASSLSSSGVSYEQYF.

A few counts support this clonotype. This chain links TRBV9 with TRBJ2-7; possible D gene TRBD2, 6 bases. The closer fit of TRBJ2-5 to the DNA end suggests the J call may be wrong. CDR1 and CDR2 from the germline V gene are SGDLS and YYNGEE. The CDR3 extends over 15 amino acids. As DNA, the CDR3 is TGTGCCAGCAGCCCTGCGGGACTGATCAGGGAGACCCAGTACTTC. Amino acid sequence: CASSPAGLIRETQYF.

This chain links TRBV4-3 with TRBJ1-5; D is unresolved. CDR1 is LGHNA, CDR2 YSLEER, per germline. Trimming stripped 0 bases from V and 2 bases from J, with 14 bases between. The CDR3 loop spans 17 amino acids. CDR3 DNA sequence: TGCGCCAGCAGCCAAGATCCCCCCTCACGGGGCAATCAGCCCCAGCATTTT. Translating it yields CASSQDPPSRGNQPQHF.

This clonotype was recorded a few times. The CDR3 here is CSASEGSEETQYF. The CDR3 nucleotides read TGCAGTGCTAGTGAGGGCAGTGAAGAGACCCAGTACTTC. This chain joins TRBV20-1 and TRBJ2-5, with TRBD2 as a possible D gene (5 bases). Germline assignment: CDR1 DFQATT and CDR2 SNEGSKA (reference sequence). The CDR3 runs 13 residues. V was pared by 3 bases and J by 3 bases, with 11 bases between.

The DNA of the CDR3 is TGCAGCGTAGGAAGGGAAAATAATGAAAAACTGTTTTTT. It is translated as CSVGRENNEKLFF. This chain connects TRBV29-1 to TRBJ1-4, with D hard to call. CDR1 and CDR2 from the germline V gene are SQVTM and ANQGSEA. V lost 6 bases and J 4 bases, leaving 12 bases between the germline ends. CDR3 size: 13 residues.

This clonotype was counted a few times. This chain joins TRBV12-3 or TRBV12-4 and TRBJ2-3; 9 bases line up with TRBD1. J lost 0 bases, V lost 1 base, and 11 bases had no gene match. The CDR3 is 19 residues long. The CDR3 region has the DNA TGTGCCAGCAGTTTAGGGACAGGGGATGGACTTACGAGCACAGATACGCAGTATTTT. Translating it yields CASSLGTGDGLTSTDTQYF.

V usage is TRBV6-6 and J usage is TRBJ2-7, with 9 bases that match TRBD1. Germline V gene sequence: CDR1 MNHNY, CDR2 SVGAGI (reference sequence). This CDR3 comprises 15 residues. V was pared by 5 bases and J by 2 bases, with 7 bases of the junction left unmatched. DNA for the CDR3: TGTGCCAGCAGTGGTGGGACAGGGCCACCCTACGAGCAGTACTTC. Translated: CASSGGTGPPYEQYF.

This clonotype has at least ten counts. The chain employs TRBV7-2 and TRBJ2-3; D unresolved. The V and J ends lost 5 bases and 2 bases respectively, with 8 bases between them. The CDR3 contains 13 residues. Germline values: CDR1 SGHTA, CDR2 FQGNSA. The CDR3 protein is CASSRVPTDTQYF. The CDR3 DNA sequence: TGTGCCAGCAGCCGGGTCCCCACAGATACGCAGTATTTT.

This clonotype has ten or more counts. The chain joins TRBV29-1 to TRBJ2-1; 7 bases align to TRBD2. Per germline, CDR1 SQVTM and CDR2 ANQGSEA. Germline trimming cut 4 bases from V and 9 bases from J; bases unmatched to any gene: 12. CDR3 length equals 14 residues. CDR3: CSVGVAGVSIEQFF. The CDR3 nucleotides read TGCAGCGTTGGGGTGGCGGGAGTGAGTATTGAGCAGTTCTTC.

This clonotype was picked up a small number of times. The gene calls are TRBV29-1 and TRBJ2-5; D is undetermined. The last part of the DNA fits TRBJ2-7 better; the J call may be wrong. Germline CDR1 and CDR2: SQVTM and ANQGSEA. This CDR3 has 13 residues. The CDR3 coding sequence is TGCAGCGTTCTTACTCCCGAAGATTACGAGCAGTACTTC. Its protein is CSVLTPEDYEQYF.

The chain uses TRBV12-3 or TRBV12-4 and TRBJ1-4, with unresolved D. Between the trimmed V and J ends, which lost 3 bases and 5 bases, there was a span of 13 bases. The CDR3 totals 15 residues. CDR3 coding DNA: TGTGCCAGCAGTTTGTTAGGGATTCCCAATGAAAAACTGTTTTTT. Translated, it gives CASSLLGIPNEKLFF.

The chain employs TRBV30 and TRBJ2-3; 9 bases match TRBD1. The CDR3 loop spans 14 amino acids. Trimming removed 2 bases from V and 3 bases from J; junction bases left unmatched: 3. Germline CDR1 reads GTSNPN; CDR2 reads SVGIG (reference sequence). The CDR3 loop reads CAWSPGTGTDTQYF. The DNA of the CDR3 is TGTGCCTGGAGTCCCGGGACAGGGACAGATACGCAGTATTTT.

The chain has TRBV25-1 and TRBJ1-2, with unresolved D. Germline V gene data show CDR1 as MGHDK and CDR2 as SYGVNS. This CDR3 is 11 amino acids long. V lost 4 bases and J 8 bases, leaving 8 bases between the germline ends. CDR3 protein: CASSGTVGYTF. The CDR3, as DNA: TGTGCCAGCAGTGGGACGGTCGGCTACACCTTC.